Below are 14 T cell receptor beta chains sequenced from a single sample in a study of control samples from healthy donors and cancer patients. Only in-frame clones appear in the TCRdb table, and some are missing; sequencing was by immunoSEQ multiplex PCR. The repertoire has about 40,000 clones, about 93% of them found once; the top ten carry around 3.6%. The sequenced sample was blood. The source is a woman aged 45-59 years in good health.

The chain couples TRBV29-1 to TRBJ2-7; 7 bases line up with TRBD1. V was pared by 6 bases and J by 6 bases, with 11 bases of the junction left unmatched. This CDR3 has 13 amino acids. Germline loops: CDR1 SQVTM, CDR2 ANQGSEA. Written as DNA, the CDR3 is TGCAGCGTCGCCGGGACAGTGATAGGCGAGCAGTACTTC. It codes for CSVAGTVIGEQYF.

The table lists this clone with a count of one. The gene calls are TRBV3-1 (or the pseudogene TRBV3-2) and TRBJ1-2; D perhaps matches TRBD1 (5 bases). The V gene lost 8 bases and the J gene lost 2 bases, with 12 bases spanning the gap. The CDR3 is 13 residues long. CDR1 and CDR2 from the germline V gene are LGHDT and YNNKEL (reference sequence). The CDR3 region has the DNA TGTGCCAGCCGGGATTCAGGGAACTATGGCTACACCTTC. It encodes CASRDSGNYGYTF.

J is TRBJ2-6 and V is TRBV7-8, with 7 bases that match TRBD1. The germline V gene encodes CDR1 SGHVS and CDR2 FQNEAQ. V was clipped by 6 bases and J by 1 base; unmatched bases: 9. The CDR3 consists of 17 residues. The CDR3 loop is CASRLPTGNSGANVLTF. The CDR3 DNA reads TGTGCCAGCAGACTTCCGACAGGGAATTCTGGGGCCAACGTCCTGACTTTC. Full variable domain (outside the CDR3, taken from reference TRBV7-8 and TRBJ2-6): GAGVSQSPRYKVAKRGQDVALRCDPISGHVSLFWYQQALGQGPEFLTYFQNEAQLDKSGLPSDRFFAERPEGSVSTLKIQRTQQEDSAVYLCASRLPTGNSGANVLTFGAGSRLTVL.

The chain is built from TRBV29-1 and TRBJ2-3; D is ambiguous. This CDR3 is 12 amino acids long. Germline assignment: CDR1 SQVTM and CDR2 ANQGSEA. V dropped 6 bases and J dropped 4 bases, with 11 bases sitting between them. In DNA form, the CDR3 reads TGCAGCGTCACATGGGCCCCAGATACGCAGTATTTT. This encodes CSVTWAPDTQYF.

The chain has TRBV3-1 (or the pseudogene TRBV3-2) and TRBJ1-5; 7 bases map to TRBD1. This CDR3 contains 14 residues. The V gene end was trimmed by 1 base and the J gene end by 12 bases; junction bases not matched to a gene: 9. In germline, CDR1 is LGHDT, CDR2 YNNKEL (reference sequence). The CDR3 spells CASSQGGTEFIQHF. The CDR3 nucleotides read TGTGCCAGCAGCCAAGGGGGGACAGAATTTATCCAGCATTTT.

This chain connects TRBV7-2 to TRBJ1-2; D uncertain. CDR1 and CDR2 (germline): SGHTA, FQGNSA. The CDR3 extends over 16 amino acids. With 1 base removed from V and 0 bases from J, the gap between germline ends came to 12 bases. CDR3 sequence (DNA): TGTGCCAGCAGCTTAGACCCCGGACCATCTAACTATGGCTACACCTTC. This encodes CASSLDPGPSNYGYTF.

This chain joins TRBV24-1 and TRBJ2-2; 11 bases map to TRBD2. The germline gives CDR1 KGHDR, CDR2 SFDVKD. The CDR3 has 16 amino acids. V shed 4 bases, J shed 5 bases, and the junction held 5 bases outside the gene matches. The CDR3 is CATSERLAGGTGELFF. For the CDR3, the DNA is TGTGCCACCAGTGAGAGGCTAGCGGGGGGTACCGGGGAGCTGTTTTTT.

This clone was recorded only once. The CDR3 is CASSLVRDAEAFF. The CDR3 bases are TGTGCCAGCAGCTTGGTTAGGGACGCTGAAGCTTTCTTT. The chain carries TRBV7-8 and TRBJ1-1; D is possibly TRBD1 (5 bases). Trimming cost V 3 bases and J 6 bases, with 11 bases left between them. Germline CDR1 and CDR2: SGHVS and FQNEAQ. CDR3 length: 13 residues. Complete variable domain (other parts from reference TRBV7-8 and TRBJ1-1): GAGVSQSPRYKVAKRGQDVALRCDPISGHVSLFWYQQALGQGPEFLTYFQNEAQLDKSGLPSDRFFAERPEGSVSTLKIQRTQQEDSAVYLCASSLVRDAEAFFGQGTRLTVV.

V usage is TRBV4-1 and J usage is TRBJ2-7, with a tentative D call TRBD1 (5 bases). V was cut by 1 base and J by 0 bases, with 10 bases left in between. This CDR3 contains 15 residues. Germline V gives CDR1 MGHRA, CDR2 YSYEKL. This CDR3 reads CASSQGPGHSYEQYF. DNA for the CDR3: TGCGCCAGCAGCCAAGGCCCAGGGCACTCCTACGAGCAGTACTTC.

The J gene is TRBJ1-1, the V gene TRBV7-2; D possibly corresponds to TRBD1 (5 bases). Germline V gene lookup returns CDR1 SGHTA and CDR2 FQGNSA. The CDR3 is made up of 15 amino acids. Trimming left V 4 bases short and J 5 bases short, with 17 bases between. This CDR3 reads CASSYQQGGKTEAFF. CDR3 nucleotide sequence: TGTGCCAGCAGCTACCAGCAGGGTGGAAAGACTGAAGCTTTCTTT.

V usage is TRBV27 and J usage is TRBJ2-5, with TRBD2 identical over 11 bases. This CDR3 is 17 amino acids long. Per the germline V gene, CDR1 is MNHEY and CDR2 is SMNVEV (reference sequence). V trimming: 3 bases; J trimming: 3 bases; junction bases outside the gene matches: 9. In DNA form, the CDR3 reads TGTGCCAGCAGTTTCCGGCCTAGCGGGGGGCCGGAAGAGACCCAGTACTTC. It yields the protein CASSFRPSGGPEETQYF.

The chain has TRBV7-2 and TRBJ2-7; perhaps TRBD1 as D (5 bases). The CDR3 is 17 residues long. The V and J ends lost 1 base and 2 bases respectively, with 18 bases between them. The germline gives CDR1 SGHTA, CDR2 FQGNSA. Here the CDR3 reads CASSLVFQGSTTYEQYF. Written as DNA, the CDR3 is TGTGCCAGCAGCTTAGTTTTCCAGGGCTCCACAACCTACGAGCAGTACTTC.

The chain has TRBV7-2 and TRBJ2-7, with D perhaps matching TRBD2 (5 bases). CDR1 and CDR2 from the germline V gene are SGHTA and FQGNSA. The CDR3 sequence is 15 residues long. V was cut by 2 bases and J by 2 bases, with 13 bases left in between. The CDR3 DNA reads as TGTGCCAGCAGCTTATGGGAGAGTTCTGCCTACGAGCAGTACTTC. Its protein product is CASSLWESSAYEQYF.

This chain joins TRBV6-1 and TRBJ1-2, with D tentatively TRBD1 (5 bases). The CDR3 totals 14 residues. Germline CDR1 MNHNS, CDR2 SASEGT. V lost 2 bases to trimming and J lost 4 bases, with 11 bases between them. The DNA for the CDR3 is TGTGCCAGCAGTGAAAGTAGGGGAGCCTATGGCTACACCTTC. This translates into CASSESRGAYGYTF.